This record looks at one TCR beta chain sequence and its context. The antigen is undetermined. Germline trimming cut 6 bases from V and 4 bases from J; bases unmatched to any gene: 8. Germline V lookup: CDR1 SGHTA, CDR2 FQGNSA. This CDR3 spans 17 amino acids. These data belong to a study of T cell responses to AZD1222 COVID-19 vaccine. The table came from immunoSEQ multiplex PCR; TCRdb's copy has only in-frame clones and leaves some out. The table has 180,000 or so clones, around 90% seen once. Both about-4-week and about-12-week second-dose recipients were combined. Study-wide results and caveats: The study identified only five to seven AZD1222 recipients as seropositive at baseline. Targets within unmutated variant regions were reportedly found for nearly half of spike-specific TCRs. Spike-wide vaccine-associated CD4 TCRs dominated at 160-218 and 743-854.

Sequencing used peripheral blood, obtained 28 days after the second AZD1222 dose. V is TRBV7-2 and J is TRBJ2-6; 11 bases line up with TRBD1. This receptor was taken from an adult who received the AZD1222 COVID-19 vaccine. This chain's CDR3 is CASSKGQGAPGANVLTF. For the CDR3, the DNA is TGTGCCAGCAGTAAAGGACAGGGGGCGCCCGGGGCCAACGTCCTGACTTTC.